The 28 T cell receptor beta chains reported below all come from one sample, sequenced in a study of T cell repertoires in cytomegalovirus infection. TCRdb reprocessed the reads via MiXCR and lists one record per CDR3 protein. The table lists more than 140,000 distinct CDR3 sequences, about 6.1% of them singletons. The sequenced material came from PBMCs. The receptors were sampled from a human donor in good health (CMV status not recorded). Some clones in this sample may be carry-over from other donors' samples.

The rearrangement joins TRBV20-1 to TRBJ1-2, with D possibly TRBD1 on 5 matching bases. The CDR3 totals 9 residues. Germline loops: CDR1 DFQATT, CDR2 SNEGSKA (reference sequence). In DNA, the CDR3 is TGCGGCAGGGAATATGGCTACACCTTC. This translates into CGREYGYTF.

This clonotype was counted many times. The V gene is TRBV28, the J gene TRBJ1-2; D is unclear. The CDR3 is 13 residues long. V gave up 7 bases and J gave up 8 bases, with 17 bases separating them. Germline CDR1 MDHEN, CDR2 SYDVKM. DNA of the CDR3: TGTGCCAGCACCCACGACCCCACGGGGGGCTACACCTTC. Translated, it gives CASTHDPTGGYTF.

This clonotype was seen repeatedly, ten times or more. The V gene is TRBV5-6, the J gene TRBJ2-7; 8 bases map to TRBD2. The germline V gene has CDR1 SGHDT and CDR2 YYEEEE. V lost 1 base to trimming and J lost 3 bases; unmatched junction nucleotides: 9. The CDR3 is 16 amino acids. In DNA, the CDR3 is TGTGCCAGCAGCTTGAGGAGGTCGGGGGGGGACTACGAGCAGTACTTC. Amino acids: CASSLRRSGGDYEQYF.

This clonotype showed up many times. The chain has TRBV28 and TRBJ2-3; D is perhaps TRBD1 or TRBD2 (6 bases each). This CDR3 has 13 residues. With 8 bases removed from V and 7 bases from J, the gap between germline ends came to 16 bases. The germline V gene has CDR1 MDHEN and CDR2 SYDVKM. This CDR3 reads CASVLPGGHTQYF. The CDR3 nucleotides are TGTGCCAGCGTCCTCCCCGGGGGCCATACGCAGTATTTT.

This clonotype was counted a few times. This chain joins TRBV15 and TRBJ1-3, with D possibly being TRBD1 (5 bases). CDR3 length equals 15 residues. Trimming shortened V by 5 bases and J by 4 bases, and 15 bases separated the two germline ends. CDR1 and CDR2 (germline): LNHNV, YYDKDF (reference sequence). The CDR3 DNA is TGTGCCACCAGCGCAGGGACCTCGGGAGGAAACACCATATATTTT. It is translated as CATSAGTSGGNTIYF.

In this sample, this clonotype turned up a few times. The chain employs TRBV20-1 and TRBJ1-1; maybe TRBD1 (5 bases). Trimming pared 0 bases from V and 7 bases from J, leaving 12 bases between. The CDR3 loop spans 13 amino acids. The germline V gene encodes CDR1 DFQATT and CDR2 SNEGSKA (reference sequence). The CDR3 coding sequence is TGCAGTGCTAGAGATCTCAGGGAGGTTGAAGCTTTCTTT. This sequence encodes CSARDLREVEAFF.

The J gene is TRBJ1-1, the V gene TRBV2, with D unclear. Trimming cost V 1 base and J 0 bases, with 15 bases left between them. The CDR3 length is 17 residues. From germline, CDR1 is SNHLY and CDR2 FYNNEI. The CDR3 reads CASSEETPSVMNTEAFF. The CDR3 nucleotides are TGTGCCAGCAGTGAAGAAACCCCCTCAGTCATGAACACTGAAGCTTTCTTT.

This clonotype was observed at least ten times. This chain links TRBV7-2 with TRBJ2-3, with 10 bases aligning to TRBD2. V was pared by 4 bases and J by 1 base, with 8 bases of the junction left unmatched. CDR3 length: 17 residues. The germline gives CDR1 SGHTA, CDR2 FQGNSA. The CDR3 region has the DNA TGTGCCAGCAGCTCCTCCAGCGGGGGGGCCGGCACAGATACGCAGTATTTT. Residues: CASSSSSGGAGTDTQYF.

This sequence joins TRBV5-4 and TRBJ1-6; D is unresolved. The CDR3 extends over 14 amino acids. V was shortened by 3 bases and J by 7 bases, with 11 bases between the two germline ends. CDR1 and CDR2 from the germline V gene are SGHNT and YYREEE (reference sequence). CDR3 sequence reads: CASSSGFHNSPLHF. CDR3 nucleotide sequence: TGTGCCAGCAGCTCCGGGTTCCACAATTCACCCCTCCACTTT. Variable domain in full (rest from reference TRBV5-4 and TRBJ1-6): ETGVTQSPTHLIKTRGQQVTLRCSSQSGHNTVSWYQQALGQGPQFIFQYYREEENGRGNFPPRFSGLQFPNYSSELNVNALELDDSALYLCASSSGFHNSPLHFGNGTRLTVT.

V gene TRBV2 combines with J gene TRBJ2-2, with D tentatively TRBD1 (5 bases). This CDR3 comprises 14 residues. Germline values: CDR1 SNHLY, CDR2 FYNNEI. V lost 1 base and J lost 6, with 9 bases in between. For the CDR3, the DNA is TGTGCCAGCAGTGAAGTAGGGGAAGCCGGGGAGCTGTTTTTT. Encoded protein: CASSEVGEAGELFF.

The sample holds many counts of this clonotype. CDR3 sequence: CASSSLRTAGGPEQFF. In DNA form, the CDR3 reads TGTGCCAGCAGCTCCCTAAGGACAGCGGGGGGGCCTGAGCAGTTCTTC. The chain couples TRBV7-2 to TRBJ2-1; 10 bases are a match to TRBD2. Germline CDR1 and CDR2: SGHTA and FQGNSA. CDR3 length equals 16 residues. With 4 bases clipped from V and 9 bases from J, the junction kept 12 bases outside the gene matches.

There are many counts of this clonotype. This rearrangement joins TRBV7-2 to TRBJ2-2, with 7 bases that match TRBD1. V was pared by 10 bases and J by 0 bases, with 11 bases of the junction left unmatched. The CDR3 consists of 16 residues. In germline, CDR1 is SGHTA, CDR2 FQGNSA. CDR3 DNA: TGTGCCATCAACCGAGGGGGACAGACGAACACCGGGGAGCTGTTTTTT. It yields the protein CAINRGGQTNTGELFF. Full variable domain (outside the CDR3, taken from reference TRBV7-2 and TRBJ2-2): GAGVSQSPSNKVTEKGKDVELRCDPISGHTALYWYRQSLGQGLEFLIYFQGNSAPDKSGLPSDRFSAERTGGSVSTLTIQRTQQEDSAVYLCAINRGGQTNTGELFFGEGSRLTVL.

This clonotype was counted many times. This rearrangement joins TRBV7-2 to TRBJ2-1; D remains unclear. The V and J ends lost 2 bases and 9 bases respectively, with 5 bases between them. The CDR3 totals 11 residues. Germline V gene sequence: CDR1 SGHTA, CDR2 FQGNSA. The CDR3 sequence: CASSLRSEQFF. In DNA, the CDR3 is TGTGCCAGCAGCTTAAGAAGTGAGCAGTTCTTC.

This clonotype was recorded many times. J is TRBJ2-7 and V is TRBV7-6; TRBD2 matches 11 bases. V dropped 6 bases and J dropped 7; count of bases not matched to a gene: 8. CDR1 is SGHVS, CDR2 FNYEAQ, per germline. This CDR3 is built from 14 residues. The CDR3: CASSFSGGAEEQYF. DNA for the CDR3: TGTGCCAGCAGTTTTAGCGGGGGGGCTGAAGAGCAGTACTTC.

This clonotype was detected many times. The chain couples TRBV5-6 to TRBJ1-2; D is undetermined. V was clipped by 4 bases and J by 4 bases, with 17 bases between them. Germline lookup yields CDR1 SGHDT and CDR2 YYEEEE. The CDR3 sequence is 15 residues long. CDR3 DNA: TGTGCCAGCAGCGCCCGCCCCAGGAGTTTCTATGGCTACACCTTC. Protein sequence: CASSARPRSFYGYTF.

V and J are TRBV7-2 and TRBJ2-5; maybe TRBD2 (6 bases). V lost 2 bases to trimming and J lost 0 bases, with 10 bases between them. CDR3 length equals 15 residues. CDR1 is SGHTA, CDR2 FQGNSA, per germline. In DNA, the CDR3 is TGTGCCAGCAGCTTATCGGGACTGTACCAAGAGACCCAGTACTTC. Its translation is CASSLSGLYQETQYF.

This clonotype has at least ten counts. V gene TRBV7-7 combines with J gene TRBJ2-3, with D possibly matching TRBD1 (5 bases). CDR1 and CDR2 from the germline V gene are SSHAT and FNYEAQ (reference sequence). Trimming pared 1 base from V and 2 bases from J, leaving 10 bases between. CDR3 size: 15 residues. This CDR3 reads CASSLGGSVTDTQYF. In DNA form, the CDR3 reads TGTGCCAGCAGCTTAGGGGGCAGCGTCACAGATACGCAGTATTTT.

This clonotype was seen repeatedly, ten times or more. The chain links TRBV7-2 to TRBJ1-4, with no clear D. Trimming stripped 5 bases from V and 2 bases from J, with 12 bases between. Germline lookup yields CDR1 SGHTA and CDR2 FQGNSA. CDR3 size: 15 residues. CDR3 residues: CASSGGGNTNEKLFF. Written as DNA, the CDR3 is TGTGCCAGCAGCGGCGGCGGCAACACTAATGAAAAACTGTTTTTT.

This clonotype was picked up many times. The rearrangement joins TRBV6-2 or TRBV6-3 to TRBJ1-1, with D uncertain. This CDR3 contains 12 residues. Germline-derived CDR1 and CDR2 are MNHEY and SVGEGT. V lost 2 bases and J 8 bases, leaving 9 bases between the germline ends. The CDR3 DNA sequence: TGTGCCAGCAGTTACCCCCCTACCGAAGCTTTCTTT. It translates to CASSYPPTEAFF.

This clonotype appeared many times. This sequence joins TRBV7-7 and TRBJ2-2; 7 bases map to TRBD2. The V gene end was trimmed by 5 bases and the J gene end by 7 bases; junction bases not matched to a gene: 7. This CDR3 has 14 amino acids. The germline gives CDR1 SSHAT, CDR2 FNYEAQ (reference sequence). The CDR3 sequence is CASSPLGGGGELFF. For the CDR3, the DNA is TGTGCCAGCAGCCCCCTTGGGGGGGGCGGGGAGCTGTTTTTT.

In this sample, this clonotype turned up a few times. V gene TRBV5-1 combines with J gene TRBJ2-3, with a possible D match to TRBD2 (6 bases). There are 14 residues in the CDR3. V shed 4 bases and J shed 4 bases, with 13 bases lying between them. The germline V gene has CDR1 SGHRS and CDR2 YFSETQ. Written as DNA, the CDR3 is TGCGCCAGCAGCGGGGGGACGTCCGCAGATACGCAGTATTTT. Translated, it gives CASSGGTSADTQYF.

This clonotype was seen ten or more times. This sequence joins TRBV7-2 and TRBJ1-5, with a weak D call TRBD1 (5 bases). Germline V gene data show CDR1 as SGHTA and CDR2 as FQGNSA. The CDR3 totals 15 residues. V shed 2 bases and J shed 0 bases, with 8 bases lying between them. The CDR3 DNA sequence: TGTGCCAGCAGCTTAAGCAGGGATAGCAATCAGCCCCAGCATTTT. Its protein product is CASSLSRDSNQPQHF.

This clonotype was seen repeatedly, ten times or more. This chain links TRBV4-3 with TRBJ2-7, with 12 bases identical to TRBD2. In germline, CDR1 is LGHNA, CDR2 YSLEER. The V gene end was trimmed by 0 bases and the J gene end by 5 bases; junction bases not matched to a gene: 5. This CDR3 comprises 16 residues. CDR3 region: CASSQDASGGADEQYF. Here the CDR3 DNA reads TGCGCCAGCAGCCAAGACGCTAGCGGGGGGGCGGACGAGCAGTACTTC.

The DNA for the CDR3 is TGTGCCAGTAGTATACTGGGCGGACAAGAGACCCAGTACTTC. Translated: CASSILGGQETQYF. The chain carries TRBV19 and TRBJ2-5; D not resolved. The V gene lost 2 bases and the J gene lost 2 bases, with 9 bases spanning the gap. CDR1 and CDR2 (germline): LNHDA, SQIVND (reference sequence). CDR3 length: 14 residues.

This clonotype was picked up many times. J is TRBJ1-6 and V is TRBV20-1; D not resolved. V was cut by 0 bases and J by 7 bases, with 10 bases left in between. The germline CDR1 and CDR2 sequences are DFQATT and SNEGSKA (reference sequence). The CDR3 covers 14 residues. CDR3 sequence: CSARDLVNNSPLHF. As DNA, the CDR3 is TGCAGTGCTAGAGATCTAGTAAACAATTCACCCCTCCACTTT.

This clonotype has a handful of counts. The chain is built from TRBV9 and TRBJ2-6; D ambiguous. This CDR3 comprises 15 residues. Trimming removed 4 bases from V and 2 bases from J, with 10 bases in between. CDR1 SGDLS and CDR2 YYNGEE come from the germline V gene. The CDR3 is CASSPDETGANVLTF. CDR3 sequence (DNA): TGTGCCAGCAGCCCGGATGAAACTGGGGCCAACGTCCTGACTTTC.

The DNA of the CDR3 is TGTGCCACCAGCACTCTCAGGGCACCCCTCCACTTT. Translating gives CATSTLRAPLHF. The chain employs TRBV15 and TRBJ1-6; tentative D call: TRBD1 (5 bases). The CDR3 is made up of 12 amino acids. V was pared by 4 bases and J by 11 bases, with 9 bases between. Germline V lookup: CDR1 LNHNV, CDR2 YYDKDF (reference sequence).

This clonotype was picked up a small number of times. The gene calls are TRBV12-3 or TRBV12-4 and TRBJ1-2; D not certain. V dropped 1 base and J dropped 8 bases, with 11 bases sitting between them. The CDR3 is made up of 13 amino acids. The CDR3 sequence is CASSLDGLGGYTF. In DNA, the CDR3 is TGTGCCAGCAGTTTAGACGGTCTGGGCGGCTACACCTTC.